One T cell receptor beta chain is described in this entry. The data were taken from a study of blood T cell repertoires in COVID-19. Study overall: Samples of COVID-19 (acute and convalescent) were obtained from the United States, Italy and Spain. Nucleic acid was either cDNA or gDNA, and it came from T cells, B-cell-depleted T cells, or PBMCs.

Measured with immunoSEQ multiplex PCR; TCRdb has only the in-frame clones, and not every one. The data contain fewer than 350,000 clones, 86% of them singletons. The CDR3 loop spans 17 amino acids. The trim removed 0 bases at V and 4 bases at J, leaving 7 bases unmatched. Germline CDR1 is SGDLS and CDR2 is YYNGEE. J is TRBJ2-2 and V is TRBV9, with 9 bases aligning to TRBD1. The clonotype was recovered from a middle-aged man with active or convalescent COVID-19. The specimen sequenced was peripheral blood. The CDR3 is CASSVVGGQGGTGELFF. DNA for the CDR3: TGTGCCAGCAGCGTAGTGGGGGGACAGGGTGGCACCGGGGAGCTGTTTTTT.